Listed below are T cell receptor beta chains from one sample, sequenced in a study of T cell changes during pregnancy in multiple sclerosis. The data were produced by immunoSEQ multiplex PCR, yet TCRdb's version contains in-frame clones alone and is incomplete. This table has roughly 39,000 clones, just over 90% appearing once. Material: PBMCs (not recorded whether the cells were cultured). Receptors were obtained from a female donor with multiple sclerosis, enrolled in a pregnancy study. CDR3s include the opening cysteine and the closing phenylalanine or tryptophan. The D gene is left open where the match is weak.

>NA|TRBV7-3|TRBJ2-6
CASSLVLLGSGANVLTF
>TRBD1|TRBV27|TRBJ1-2
CASSSSRDSYGYTF
>NA|TRBV7-7|TRBJ2-3
CASSPTSSSDTQYF
>NA|TRBV6-5|TRBJ2-7
CASRSDSDHSYEQYF
>NA|TRBV10-1|TRBJ2-5
CASSERREETQYF
>TRBD1|TRBV7-9|TRBJ1-1
CASSGGQVIEAFF
>NA|TRBV5-1|TRBJ1-2
CASSLGSGGDGYTF
>NA|TRBV29-1|TRBJ2-7
CSVVVVYAYEQYF
>NA|TRBV7-2|TRBJ1-3
CASAIVSGNTIYF
>TRBD2|TRBV5-1|TRBJ2-1
CASSLGGTSGALYNEQFF
>NA|TRBV4-1|TRBJ2-1
CASSQSRSSYNEQFF
>TRBD2|TRBV2|TRBJ2-7
CASSELASGTSEQYF
>NA|TRBV6-1|TRBJ2-7
CASSFYRDLSYEQYF
>TRBD2|TRBV9|TRBJ2-1
CASSIPSGGGFFYNEQFF
>TRBD2|TRBV25-1|TRBJ2-1
CASSDPTSGAWINEQFF
>NA|TRBV4-2|TRBJ2-7
CASSHESTQQYF
>NA|TRBV7-9|TRBJ2-2
CASSSPLRGAGELFF
>NA|TRBV7-2|TRBJ1-2
CASSFFLDRQNGYTF
>TRBD1|TRBV5-4|TRBJ1-2
CASSLLDREDGYTF
>NA|TRBV2|TRBJ2-5
CASKYTGTQYF
>TRBD1|TRBV6-1|TRBJ1-3
CASSPTGGTGNTIYF
>NA|TRBV11-1|TRBJ1-4
CASSLAPGRDEKLFF
>TRBD1|TRBV7-3|TRBJ1-2
CASSFTGGGYGYTF
>NA|TRBV5-1|TRBJ2-7
CASSLIPGEGREQYF
>NA|TRBV27|TRBJ2-3
CASSPRASTHALDTQYF
>TRBD2|TRBV11-2|TRBJ2-7
CASSSTSGVSYEQYF
>NA|TRBV21-1|TRBJ2-5
CASRIRGRGETQYF
>NA|TRBV18|TRBJ2-5
CASSPQQETQYF
>TRBD2|TRBV7-2|TRBJ2-1
CASSLLGPRGGGEYNEQFF
>NA|TRBV7-6|TRBJ2-7
CASSLAEGGYEQYF
>TRBD2|TRBV12-5|TRBJ2-1
CASGSPGTSATHEQFF
>NA|TRBV19|TRBJ2-5
CASSTPAEPQETQYF
>NA|TRBV9|TRBJ2-3
CASSPRGGGTDTQYF
>NA|TRBV21-1|TRBJ2-6
CASSKYARDRGTPSGANVLTF
>NA|TRBV15|TRBJ1-3
CATSSNLHYSGNTIYF
>NA|TRBV7-9|TRBJ2-7
CASSPTTAGGTLYF
>NA|TRBV14|TRBJ2-7
CASSQSGSYEQYF
>NA|TRBV28|TRBJ2-2
CASKSKRGSVTGELFF
>NA|TRBV19|TRBJ1-5
CASSIGRGQPQHF
>NA|TRBV7-9|TRBJ2-5
CASSLGYQQETQYF
>TRBD1|TRBV5-1|TRBJ2-7
CASSPAVGTGDHPYEQYF
>NA|TRBV27|TRBJ2-3
CASSLRSTDTQYF
>TRBD2|TRBV10-3|TRBJ2-1
CAITETSGSGDEQFF
>TRBD1|TRBV5-1|TRBJ2-7
CASSWTGTGEDEQYF
>NA|TRBV18|TRBJ2-7
CASSPGRSHEQYF
>NA|TRBV2|TRBJ1-4
CASSGDGGEKLFF
>TRBD1|TRBV28|TRBJ1-2
CASSFVVGQGASYGYTF
>NA|TRBV18|TRBJ2-1
CASSYVTPLPYNEQFF
>NA|TRBV4-3|TRBJ2-6
CASSQDSGAGANVLTF
>TRBD1|TRBV6-1|TRBJ2-7
CASSEDRGAYEQYF
>TRBD2|TRBV19|TRBJ2-5
CASSIRGRASQETQYF
>NA|TRBV7-9|TRBJ1-1
CASSVNRVSAFF